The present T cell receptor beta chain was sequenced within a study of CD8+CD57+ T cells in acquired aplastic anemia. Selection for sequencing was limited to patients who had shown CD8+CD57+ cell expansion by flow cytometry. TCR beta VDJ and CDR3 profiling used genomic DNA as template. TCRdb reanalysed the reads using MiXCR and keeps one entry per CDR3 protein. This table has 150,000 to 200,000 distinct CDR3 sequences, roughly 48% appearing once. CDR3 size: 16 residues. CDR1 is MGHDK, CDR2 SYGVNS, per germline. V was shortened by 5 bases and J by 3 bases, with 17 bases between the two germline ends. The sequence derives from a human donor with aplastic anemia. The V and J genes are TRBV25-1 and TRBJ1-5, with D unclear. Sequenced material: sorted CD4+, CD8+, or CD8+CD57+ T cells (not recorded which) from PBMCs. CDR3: CASSLFAGGYNQPQHF. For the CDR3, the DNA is TGTGCCAGCAGTTTATTTGCCGGTGGATACAATCAGCCCCAGCATTTT.